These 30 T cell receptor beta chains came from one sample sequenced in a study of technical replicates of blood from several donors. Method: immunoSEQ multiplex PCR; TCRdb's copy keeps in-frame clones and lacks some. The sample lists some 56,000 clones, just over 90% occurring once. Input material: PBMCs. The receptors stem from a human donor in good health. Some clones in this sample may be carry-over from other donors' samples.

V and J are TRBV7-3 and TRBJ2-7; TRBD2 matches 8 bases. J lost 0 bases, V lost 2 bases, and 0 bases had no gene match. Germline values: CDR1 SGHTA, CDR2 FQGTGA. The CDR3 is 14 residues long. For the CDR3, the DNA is TGTGCCAGCAGCTTAGCGGGAGGCTCCTACGAGCAGTACTTC. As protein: CASSLAGGSYEQYF.

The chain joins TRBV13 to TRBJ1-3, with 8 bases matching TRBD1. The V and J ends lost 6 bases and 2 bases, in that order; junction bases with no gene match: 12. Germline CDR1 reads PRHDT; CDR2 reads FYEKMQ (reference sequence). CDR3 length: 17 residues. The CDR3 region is CASSSSGGLRTGNTIYF. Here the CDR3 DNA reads TGTGCCAGCAGTTCCTCAGGGGGCTTAAGAACTGGAAACACCATATATTTT.

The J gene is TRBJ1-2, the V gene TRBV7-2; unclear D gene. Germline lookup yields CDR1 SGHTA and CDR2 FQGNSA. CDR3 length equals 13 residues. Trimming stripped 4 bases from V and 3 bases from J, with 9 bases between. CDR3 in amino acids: CASSSEVDYGYTF. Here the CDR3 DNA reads TGTGCCAGCAGCTCAGAGGTTGACTATGGCTACACCTTC.

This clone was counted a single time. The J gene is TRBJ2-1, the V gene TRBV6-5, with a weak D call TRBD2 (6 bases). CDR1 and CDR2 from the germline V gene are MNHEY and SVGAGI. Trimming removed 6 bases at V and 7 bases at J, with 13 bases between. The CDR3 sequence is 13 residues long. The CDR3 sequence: CASSPPGVNEQFF. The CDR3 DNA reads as TGTGCCAGCAGCCCCCCGGGGGTGAATGAGCAGTTCTTC.

The CDR3 region is CASSTIGTVYGYTF. Written as DNA, the CDR3 is TGTGCCAGCAGCACCATCGGGACAGTCTATGGCTACACCTTC. This chain links TRBV9 with TRBJ1-2; TRBD1 aligns across 7 bases. J was trimmed by 4 bases and V by 4 bases; bases with no gene match: 7. The V gene's germline CDR1 is SGDLS and CDR2 YYNGEE. There are 14 residues in the CDR3.

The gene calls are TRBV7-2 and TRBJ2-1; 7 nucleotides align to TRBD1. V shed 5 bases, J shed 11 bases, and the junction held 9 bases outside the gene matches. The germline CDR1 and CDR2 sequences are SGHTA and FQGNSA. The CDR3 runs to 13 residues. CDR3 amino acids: CASSQGQVYKQFF. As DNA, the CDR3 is TGTGCCAGCAGCCAAGGACAGGTATATAAGCAGTTCTTC.

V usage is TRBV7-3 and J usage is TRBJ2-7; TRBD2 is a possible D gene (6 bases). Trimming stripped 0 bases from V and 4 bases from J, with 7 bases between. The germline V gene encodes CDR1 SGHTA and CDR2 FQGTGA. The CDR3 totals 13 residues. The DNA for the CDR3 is TGTGCCAGCAGCTTAACTGGGGGGTACGAGCAGTACTTC. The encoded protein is CASSLTGGYEQYF.

The chain's CDR3 is CASSRDRGRHEQFF. The CDR3 DNA is TGTGCCAGCAGCCGGGACAGGGGGCGCCATGAGCAGTTCTTC. This rearrangement joins TRBV11-2 to TRBJ2-1; 12 bases line up with TRBD1. The CDR3 totals 14 residues. The ends lost 5 bases at V and 8 bases at J; junction bases unmatched: 4. Germline V lookup: CDR1 SGHAT, CDR2 FQNNGV.

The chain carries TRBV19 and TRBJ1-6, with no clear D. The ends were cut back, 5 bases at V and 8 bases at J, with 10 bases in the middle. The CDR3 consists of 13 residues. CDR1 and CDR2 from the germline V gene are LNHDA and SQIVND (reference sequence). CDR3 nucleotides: TGTGCCAGTAGTGCCATGGGAGATTCACCCCTCCACTTT. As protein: CASSAMGDSPLHF.

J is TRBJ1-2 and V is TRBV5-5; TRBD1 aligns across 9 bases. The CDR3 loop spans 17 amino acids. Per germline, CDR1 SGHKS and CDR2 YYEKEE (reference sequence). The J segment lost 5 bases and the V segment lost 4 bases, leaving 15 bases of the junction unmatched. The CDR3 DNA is TGTGCCAGCAGCGCACGGGACAGGGTCCCTTTGGAATATGGCTACACCTTC. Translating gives CASSARDRVPLEYGYTF.

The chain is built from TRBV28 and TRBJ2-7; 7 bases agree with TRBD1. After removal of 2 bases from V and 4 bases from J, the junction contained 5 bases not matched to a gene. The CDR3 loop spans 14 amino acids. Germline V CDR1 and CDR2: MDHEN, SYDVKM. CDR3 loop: CASSLAVRGYEQYF. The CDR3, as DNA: TGTGCCAGCAGTTTAGCGGTCAGGGGGTACGAGCAGTACTTC.

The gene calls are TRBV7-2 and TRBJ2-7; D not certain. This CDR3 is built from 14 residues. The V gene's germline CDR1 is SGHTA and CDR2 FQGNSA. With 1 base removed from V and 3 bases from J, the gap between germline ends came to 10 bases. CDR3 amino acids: CASSLVLGYYEQYF. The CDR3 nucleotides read TGTGCCAGCAGCTTAGTACTCGGGTACTACGAGCAGTACTTC.

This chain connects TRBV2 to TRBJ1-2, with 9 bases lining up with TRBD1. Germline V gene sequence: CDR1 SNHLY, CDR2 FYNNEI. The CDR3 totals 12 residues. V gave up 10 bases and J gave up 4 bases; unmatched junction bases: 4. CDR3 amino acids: CAILTGGYGYTF. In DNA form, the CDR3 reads TGTGCCATACTGACAGGGGGCTATGGCTACACCTTC.

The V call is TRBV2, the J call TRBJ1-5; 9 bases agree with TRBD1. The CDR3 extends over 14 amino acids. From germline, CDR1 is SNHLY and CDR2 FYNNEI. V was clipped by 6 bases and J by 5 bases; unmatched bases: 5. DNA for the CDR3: TGTGCCAGCAGCTGGGACAGGGTGGATCAGCCCCAGCATTTT. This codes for CASSWDRVDQPQHF.

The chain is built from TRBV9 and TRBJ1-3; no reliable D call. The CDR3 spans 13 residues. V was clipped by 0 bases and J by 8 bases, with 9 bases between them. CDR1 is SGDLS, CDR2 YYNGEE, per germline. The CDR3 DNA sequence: TGTGCCAGCAGCGTAGCGGTCCGGGACACCATATATTTT. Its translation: CASSVAVRDTIYF. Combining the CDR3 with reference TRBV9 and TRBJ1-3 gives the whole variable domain DSGVTQTPKHLITATGQRVTLRCSPRSGDLSVYWYQQSLDQGLQFLIQYYNGEERAKGNILERFSAQQFPDLHSELNLSSLELGDSALYFCASSVAVRDTIYFGEGSWLTVV.

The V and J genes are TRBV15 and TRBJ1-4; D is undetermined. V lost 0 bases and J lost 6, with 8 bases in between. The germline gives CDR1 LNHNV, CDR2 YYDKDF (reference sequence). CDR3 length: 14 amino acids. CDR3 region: CATSRDRTDEKLFF. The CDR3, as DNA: TGTGCCACCAGCAGAGATCGTACGGATGAAAAACTGTTTTTT.

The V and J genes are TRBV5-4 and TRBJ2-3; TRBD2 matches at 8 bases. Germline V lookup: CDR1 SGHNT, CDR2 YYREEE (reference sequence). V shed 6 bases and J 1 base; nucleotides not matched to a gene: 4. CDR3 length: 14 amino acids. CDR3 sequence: CASTMGLGTDTQYF. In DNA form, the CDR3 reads TGTGCCAGCACCATGGGACTAGGCACAGATACGCAGTATTTT.

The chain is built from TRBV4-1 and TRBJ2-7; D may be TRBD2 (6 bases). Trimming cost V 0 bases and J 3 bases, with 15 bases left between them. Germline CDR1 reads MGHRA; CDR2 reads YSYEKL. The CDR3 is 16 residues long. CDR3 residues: CASSQEHPGERYEQYF. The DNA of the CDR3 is TGCGCCAGCAGCCAAGAGCATCCGGGGGAACGCTACGAGCAGTACTTC.

The CDR3 region is CASSLGGSPLHF. In DNA, the CDR3 is TGTGCCAGCAGCCTAGGTGGTTCACCCCTCCACTTT. This chain connects TRBV2 to TRBJ1-6; unclear D gene. The CDR3 loop spans 12 amino acids. Trimming took off 6 bases at V and 9 bases at J, with 9 bases between the two ends. In germline, CDR1 is SNHLY, CDR2 FYNNEI.

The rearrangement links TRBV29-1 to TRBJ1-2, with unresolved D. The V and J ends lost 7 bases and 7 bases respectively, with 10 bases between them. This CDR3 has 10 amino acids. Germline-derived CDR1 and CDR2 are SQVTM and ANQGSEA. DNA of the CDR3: TGCAGCGCCGAGCTCTCTGGCTACACCTTC. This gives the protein CSAELSGYTF.

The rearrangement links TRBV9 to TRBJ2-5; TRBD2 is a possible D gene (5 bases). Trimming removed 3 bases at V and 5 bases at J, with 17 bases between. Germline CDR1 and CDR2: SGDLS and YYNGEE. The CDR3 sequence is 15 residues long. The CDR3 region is CASSGDGIRGETQYF. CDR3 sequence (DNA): TGTGCCAGCAGCGGAGACGGGATTCGAGGGGAGACCCAGTACTTC.

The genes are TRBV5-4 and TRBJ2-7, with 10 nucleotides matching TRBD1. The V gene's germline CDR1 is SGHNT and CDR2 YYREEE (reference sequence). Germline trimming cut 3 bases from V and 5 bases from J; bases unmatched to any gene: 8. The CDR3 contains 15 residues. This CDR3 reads CASSSRDRGVHEQYF. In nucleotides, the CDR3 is TGTGCCAGCAGCTCCCGGGACAGGGGTGTACACGAGCAGTACTTC.

CDR3 coding DNA: TGCGCCAGCAGCCAAGGTTTGCGGCGTTTGAACACTGAAGCTTTCTTT. This sequence encodes CASSQGLRRLNTEAFF. V gene TRBV4-3 combines with J gene TRBJ1-1; D remains ambiguous. This CDR3 region has 16 residues. V lost 1 base, J lost 0 bases, and 12 bases lay in between. The germline CDR1 and CDR2 sequences are LGHNA and YSLEER.

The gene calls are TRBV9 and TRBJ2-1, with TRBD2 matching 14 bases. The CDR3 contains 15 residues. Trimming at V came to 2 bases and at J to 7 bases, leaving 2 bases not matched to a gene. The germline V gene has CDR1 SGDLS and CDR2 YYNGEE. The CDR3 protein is CASSVTSGRANEQFF. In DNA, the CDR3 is TGTGCCAGCAGCGTGACTAGCGGGAGGGCAAATGAGCAGTTCTTC.

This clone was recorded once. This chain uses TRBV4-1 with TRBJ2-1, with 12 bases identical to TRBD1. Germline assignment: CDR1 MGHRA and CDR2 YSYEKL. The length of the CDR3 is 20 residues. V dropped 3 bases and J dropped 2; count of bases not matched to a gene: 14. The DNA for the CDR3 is TGCGCCAGCAGCCACGATGGGACAGGGGGCTCCTTAGCGGCCTACAATGAGCAGTTCTTC. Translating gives CASSHDGTGGSLAAYNEQFF.

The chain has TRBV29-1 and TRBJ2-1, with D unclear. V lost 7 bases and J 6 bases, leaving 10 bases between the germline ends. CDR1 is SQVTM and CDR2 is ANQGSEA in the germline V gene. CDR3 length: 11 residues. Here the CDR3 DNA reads TGCAGCGCCCTACGGTCCAATGAGCAGTTCTTC. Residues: CSALRSNEQFF.

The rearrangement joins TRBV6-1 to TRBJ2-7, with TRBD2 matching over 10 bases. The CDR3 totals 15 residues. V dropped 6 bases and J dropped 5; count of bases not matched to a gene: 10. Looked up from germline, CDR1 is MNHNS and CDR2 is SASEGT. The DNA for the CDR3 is TGTGCCAGCAGGCTCGGCCTAGCGGGGGTGAACGAGCAGTACTTC. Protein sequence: CASRLGLAGVNEQYF.

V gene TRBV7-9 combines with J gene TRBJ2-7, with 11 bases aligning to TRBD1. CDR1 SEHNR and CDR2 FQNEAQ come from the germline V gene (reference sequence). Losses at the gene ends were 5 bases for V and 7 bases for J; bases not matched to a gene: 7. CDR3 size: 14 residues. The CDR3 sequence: CASSPGQGEGEQYF. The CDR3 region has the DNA TGTGCCAGCAGCCCGGGACAGGGGGAAGGTGAGCAGTACTTC.

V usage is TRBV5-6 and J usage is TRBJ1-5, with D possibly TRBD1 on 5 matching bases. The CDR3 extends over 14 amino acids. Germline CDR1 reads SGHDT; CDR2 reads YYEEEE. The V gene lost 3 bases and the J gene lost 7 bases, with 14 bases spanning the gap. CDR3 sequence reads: CASSSSGIGQPQHF. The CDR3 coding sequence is TGTGCCAGCAGCTCATCAGGGATAGGGCAGCCCCAGCATTTT.

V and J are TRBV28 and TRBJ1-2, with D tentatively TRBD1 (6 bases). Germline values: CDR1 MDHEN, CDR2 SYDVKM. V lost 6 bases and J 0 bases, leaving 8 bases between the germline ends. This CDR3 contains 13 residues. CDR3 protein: CASSGQTNYGYTF. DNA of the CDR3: TGTGCCAGCAGCGGACAGACTAACTATGGCTACACCTTC.